The sequence of this T cell receptor (beta chain) was determined in a study of CD4 T cells in relation to SARS-CoV-2 and coronaviruses. General study results and limits: Roughly 65% of donors had memory CD4+ clonotypes crossrecognizing SARS-CoV-2 and common cold coronavirus spike. The cross-reactivity analysis covered only spike protein, not other viral proteins. SARS-CoV-2-driven expansion was significantly weaker in crossreactive than monoreactive clones.

Unexposed donor CD4+ T cells date from about 2011-2018, before the COVID-19 pandemic. CD4+ T cells were isolated from the cells after around 10 days of culture. This CDR3 contains 14 residues. The germline V and J ends were trimmed by 6 bases and 1 base, with 12 bases remaining between them. The germline V gene encodes CDR1 ENHRY and CDR2 SYGVKD. The protocol was immunoSEQ multiplex PCR, while the TCRdb copy is restricted to in-frame clones and leaves out a portion. The data show about 23,000 clones, 70% to 80% seen once. A note on this clone: Its antigen is as yet unknown.

The specimen sequenced was CD4+ T cells from PBMCs, cultured in vitro. The sequence derives from a human donor in good health. This sequence joins TRBV10-3 and TRBJ1-1; possibly TRBD1 for D (5 bases). The CDR3 nucleotides read TGTGCCATCAGGGCCGGGACGCAGAACACTGAAGCTTTCTTT. This sequence encodes CAIRAGTQNTEAFF.